This entry is about one TCR beta chain. Original handling: The authors estimated nucleated cell counts from reference gene primer amplification. Measured with immunoSEQ multiplex PCR; TCRdb has only the in-frame clones, and not every one. D and trimming were read from the DNA, whereas the V and J calls and clone size are those reported in that table. The table lists roughly 230,000 clones, approximately 84% of them singletons. These data originate in a study of blood T cell repertoires in COVID-19. Study overall: Sites across the United States, Italy and Spain contributed samples from acute and convalescent COVID-19. Sources were T cells, B-cell-depleted T cells, or PBMCs; the material itself was cDNA or gDNA.

This CDR3 contains 14 residues. Trimming cost V 4 bases and J 5 bases; bases outside gene matches: 1. CDR1 is SEHNR, CDR2 FQNEAQ, per germline (reference sequence). The clonotype was recovered from a man in his forties with acute or convalescent COVID-19. The sample taken for sequencing was peripheral blood. J is TRBJ1-4 and V is TRBV7-9; 10 nucleotides agree with TRBD1. CDR3 protein: CASSSGQGNEKLFF. DNA of the CDR3: TGTGCCAGCAGCTCGGGACAGGGGAATGAAAAACTGTTTTTT.